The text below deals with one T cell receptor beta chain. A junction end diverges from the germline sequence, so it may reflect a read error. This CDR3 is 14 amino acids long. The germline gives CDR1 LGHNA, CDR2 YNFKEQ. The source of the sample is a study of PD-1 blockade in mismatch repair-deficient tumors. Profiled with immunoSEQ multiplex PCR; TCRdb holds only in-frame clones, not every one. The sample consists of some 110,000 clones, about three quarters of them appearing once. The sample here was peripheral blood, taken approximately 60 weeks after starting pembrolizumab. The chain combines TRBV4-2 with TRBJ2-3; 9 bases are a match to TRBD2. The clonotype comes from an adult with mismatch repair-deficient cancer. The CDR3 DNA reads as TGTGCCAGCGGCCAGCGGGAGGGCACAGATACGCAGTATTTT. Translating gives CASGQREGTDTQYF.